This entry features one TCR beta chain sequence. Per the study methods: Reference gene primer amplification yielded estimated nucleated cell counts. This table comes from immunoSEQ multiplex PCR, and its TCRdb copy is limited to in-frame clones, with some not included. V, J and clone size were drawn from that table, and D and trimming were deduced from the DNA. This table holds 95,000 to 120,000 clones, around four fifths found once. The sample comes from a study of blood T cell repertoires in COVID-19. Study-level information: Specimens from acute and convalescent COVID-19 originated in the United States, Italy and Spain. Sample material is recorded as cDNA or gDNA derived from T cells, B-cell-depleted T cells, or PBMCs.

The CDR3 spans 14 residues. Germline CDR1 SGHTA, CDR2 FQGTGA. The germline V and J ends were trimmed by 7 bases and 1 base, with 12 bases remaining between them. The source is a woman aged 70-85 years with acute or convalescent COVID-19. Material for sequencing was peripheral blood. The chain carries TRBV7-3 and TRBJ2-3, with D tentatively TRBD2 (5 bases). CDR3 amino acids: CASTLGSGTDTQYF. CDR3 nucleotides: TGTGCCAGCACCCTGGGGAGCGGCACAGATACGCAGTATTTT.